This TCR beta chain was recovered during a study of early T cells in non-severe SARS-CoV-2 infection. From germline, CDR1 is SQVTM and CDR2 ANQGSEA. The CDR3 totals 13 residues. V was pared by 4 bases and J by 9 bases, with 7 bases of the junction left unmatched. TCRdb analysed the 5' RACE reads with MiXCR anew, one entry per CDR3 protein. The sample has about 45,000 distinct CDR3 sequences; roughly 12% are singletons. This receptor was obtained from an adult who was a healthcare worker with PCR-confirmed SARS-CoV-2 infection or an uninfected control (not recorded which). Sequencing was performed on whole blood. The chain combines TRBV29-1 with TRBJ2-1; 9 nucleotides line up with TRBD2. This CDR3 is CSVGAGGPVEQFF. The CDR3, as DNA: TGCAGCGTTGGGGCGGGAGGGCCGGTTGAGCAGTTCTTC.